These 14 T cell receptor beta chains were sequenced from one sample in a study of blood T cell repertoires in COVID-19 (TCRdb year 2020). The library came from the immunoSEQ multiplex PCR assay. TCRdb limited this immuneACCESS table to in-frame rearrangements with V and J called. A share of clones is missing; checked studies link under half to unresolved V genes, and the rest is unexplained. Recorded for this sample are under 150,000 clones; roughly 90% of them occurred a single time. More than 1% of the sample goes to the ten largest clones. The sequencing input was PBMCs or T cells enriched from blood (not recorded which). The source of these receptors is a woman aged 30 to 39 with acute COVID-19.

The chain couples TRBV28 to TRBJ2-7, with 7 bases aligning to TRBD2. The CDR3 consists of 15 residues. Per the germline V gene, CDR1 is MDHEN and CDR2 is SYDVKM. The V gene end was trimmed by 6 bases and the J gene end by 3 bases; junction bases not matched to a gene: 11. The CDR3 coding sequence is TGTGCCAGCAGAAGACAAGCGGGAAGTGGCTACGAGCAGTACTTC. Its protein is CASRRQAGSGYEQYF.

This rearrangement joins TRBV7-2 to TRBJ2-3; weak D call: TRBD1 (5 bases). Germline V gene data show CDR1 as SGHTA and CDR2 as FQGNSA. The germline V and J ends were trimmed by 3 bases and 1 base, with 8 bases remaining between them. This CDR3 has 14 amino acids. The CDR3, as DNA: TGTGCCAGCAGCTTGGGGCGAGGCACAGATACGCAGTATTTT. This sequence encodes CASSLGRGTDTQYF.

This rearrangement joins TRBV5-1 to TRBJ2-2, with D tentatively TRBD2 (5 bases). Trimming pared 4 bases from V and 5 bases from J, leaving 18 bases between. The CDR3 spans 16 residues. CDR1 and CDR2 from the germline V gene are SGHRS and YFSETQ. CDR3 nucleotides: TGCGCCAGCAGCCCCGCCGGGTACGGAGGTACCGGGGAGCTGTTTTTT. Protein: CASSPAGYGGTGELFF.

The V and J genes are TRBV5-5 and TRBJ2-2; 7 positions agree with TRBD2. The CDR3 is 16 amino acids. J gave up 1 base and V 0 bases, and 3 bases lay outside the gene matches. Looked up from germline, CDR1 is SGHKS and CDR2 is YYEKEE (reference sequence). CDR3: CASSLAGLLNTGELFF. CDR3 in DNA: TGTGCCAGCAGCTTGGCGGGACTACTGAACACCGGGGAGCTGTTTTTT.

V is TRBV9 and J is TRBJ2-1; 8 bases agree with TRBD1. V was clipped by 4 bases and J by 4 bases; unmatched bases: 7. Germline loops: CDR1 SGDLS, CDR2 YYNGEE. The CDR3 has 15 amino acids. CDR3 sequence reads: CASSKGQGPYNEQFF. The CDR3 bases are TGTGCCAGCAGCAAAGGACAGGGCCCGTACAATGAGCAGTTCTTC.

J is TRBJ1-5 and V is TRBV9; TRBD1 aligns across 7 bases. Trimming cost V 3 bases and J 4 bases; bases outside gene matches: 7. CDR1 SGDLS and CDR2 YYNGEE come from the germline V gene. The CDR3 length is 15 residues. The CDR3 DNA follows: TGTGCCAGCAGCGCACAGGGGTCCCCTAATCAGCCCCAGCATTTT. Translation: CASSAQGSPNQPQHF.

The chain recombines TRBV27 with TRBJ1-3; D gene unclear. Germline values: CDR1 MNHEY, CDR2 SMNVEV (reference sequence). Trimming left V 0 bases short and J 3 bases short, with 9 bases between. The CDR3 covers 15 residues. Here the CDR3 reads CASSLSVQDGNTIYF. The DNA of the CDR3 is TGTGCCAGCAGTTTATCGGTCCAGGATGGAAACACCATATATTTT.

The J gene is TRBJ1-1, the V gene TRBV5-1, with 10 bases that match TRBD1. The CDR3 consists of 15 residues. Germline CDR1 and CDR2: SGHRS and YFSETQ. V shed 4 bases and J 3 bases; nucleotides not matched to a gene: 6. In DNA, the CDR3 is TGCGCCAGCAGCGGGGACAGGGGATCGTACACTGAAGCTTTCTTT. Translated: CASSGDRGSYTEAFF.

J is TRBJ1-1 and V is TRBV19; tentative D call: TRBD1 (5 bases). This CDR3 contains 18 residues. The V and J ends lost 4 bases and 3 bases respectively, with 24 bases between them. Germline values: CDR1 LNHDA, CDR2 SQIVND (reference sequence). CDR3 amino acids: CASSTGVYLRKKDTEAFF. For the CDR3, the DNA is TGTGCCAGTAGTACGGGGGTTTATTTGAGGAAAAAAGACACTGAAGCTTTCTTT.

CDR3 sequence (DNA): TGTGCCAGCACCGAGGGCGGGACAGGGTATGATGAGCAGTTCTTC. This encodes CASTEGGTGYDEQFF. The chain couples TRBV2 to TRBJ2-1; 9 bases map to TRBD1. The germline gives CDR1 SNHLY, CDR2 FYNNEI. The CDR3 has 15 amino acids. The ends lost 7 bases at V and 8 bases at J; junction bases unmatched: 12.

The gene calls are TRBV25-1 and TRBJ2-3; D gene ambiguous. This CDR3 region has 12 residues. Germline CDR1 reads MGHDK; CDR2 reads SYGVNS. V was shortened by 1 base and J by 4 bases, with 3 bases between the two germline ends. CDR3 sequence (DNA): TGTGCCAGCAGTGAATCTGCAGATACGCAGTATTTT. It specifies CASSESADTQYF.

This sequence joins TRBV3-1 (or the pseudogene TRBV3-2) and TRBJ2-2; TRBD1 matches at 7 bases. The germline CDR1 and CDR2 sequences are LGHDT and YNNKEL (reference sequence). The CDR3 length is 14 residues. Trimming removed 2 bases from V and 4 bases from J; junction bases left unmatched: 1. CDR3 sequence (DNA): TGTGCCAGCAGCCAAAACAGGGGCACCGGGGAGCTGTTTTTT. The encoded protein is CASSQNRGTGELFF.

The genes are TRBV5-4 and TRBJ1-1; D is undetermined. Germline CDR1 reads SGHNT; CDR2 reads YYREEE (reference sequence). V shed 7 bases and J shed 4 bases, with 14 bases lying between them. This CDR3 spans 13 amino acids. This chain's CDR3 is CASRQTPVTEAFF. The CDR3 DNA reads TGTGCCAGCCGTCAGACTCCTGTCACTGAAGCTTTCTTT.

The genes are TRBV15 and TRBJ1-2; perhaps TRBD1 as D (5 bases). The V end was cut by 1 base, the J end by 10 bases, with 10 bases between. This CDR3 is 12 amino acids long. Germline-derived CDR1 and CDR2 are LNHNV and YYDKDF (reference sequence). The CDR3 is CATSRVGTDYTF. The CDR3 bases are TGTGCCACCAGCAGAGTGGGGACTGACTACACCTTC.